A selection of T cell receptor beta chains follows, all from one sample in a study of cytomegalovirus exposure and HLA in healthy donors. TCRdb's copy holds only in-frame clones and misses some; the assay was immunoSEQ multiplex PCR. The sample yields 150,000 to 200,000 clones, roughly 84% seen once. Sequencing was carried out using PBMCs. The origin of the receptors is a young man in good health and CMV-seropositive. Both conserved end residues are part of each CDR3. D genes are given only for firm matches. Clone size is not always given. Where it is, it says once, few, many or a class for expanded clones.

d_call j_call v_call clone_size cdr3_nt cdr3_aa
. TRBJ2-5 TRBV6-5 . TGTGCCAGCAGGTCAGGGGGCGCGGGGGAAGAGACCCAGTACTTC CASRSGGAGEETQYF
TRBD1 TRBJ2-2 TRBV5-4 . TGTGCCAGCAGCTCGAGAACAGGGGGGACCGGGGAGCTGTTTTTT CASSSRTGGTGELFF
TRBD1 TRBJ2-2 TRBV11-2 . TGTGCCAGCAGCTCGATAGGGGGCTACTACACCGGGGAGCTGTTTTTT CASSSIGGYYTGELFF
TRBD1 TRBJ2-7 TRBV25-1 . TGTGCCAGCAGTGCCTCGTGGACAGGGGACCCCTACGAGCAGTACTTC CASSASWTGDPYEQYF
TRBD2 TRBJ2-5 TRBV27 . TGTGCCAGCAGTTTTGCGGGGGGGGAGACCCAGTACTTC CASSFAGGETQYF
TRBD1 TRBJ1-2 TRBV28 . TGTGCCAGCAGCCGACCTGACAGGGGGTATGGCTACACCTTC CASSRPDRGYGYTF
TRBD1 TRBJ2-7 TRBV29-1 . TGCAGCGTGGGGACAGGGAATGGCCACGAGCAGTACTTC CSVGTGNGHEQYF
TRBD1 TRBJ1-5 TRBV5-1 few TGCGCCAGCAGCACGACAGGGAACAATCAGCCCCAGCATTTT CASSTTGNNQPQHF
. TRBJ1-2 TRBV6-5 . TGTGCCAGCAGTTACACTAGGGGACTTGTCTATGGCTACACCTTC CASSYTRGLVYGYTF
. TRBJ2-1 TRBV21-1 . TGTGCCAGCAGCAATGAGAGCGGGAGGGGCGATGAGCAGTTCTTC CASSNESGRGDEQFF
. TRBJ1-5 TRBV11-2 . TGTGCCAGCAGCTGGAACAGAAATCAGCCCCAGCATTTT CASSWNRNQPQHF
TRBD2 TRBJ2-7 TRBV27 . TGTGCCAGCAGCCCCCTAGCGGGGGTCTACGAGCAGTACTTC CASSPLAGVYEQYF
. TRBJ2-7 TRBV2 . TGTGCCAGCAGTGAGACTCCCGCCTACGAGCAGTACTTC CASSETPAYEQYF
TRBD2 TRBJ2-5 TRBV27 . TGTGCCAGCAGTCCAAAAGCCACGACTAGCGGGGGAGGAGAGACCCAGTACTTC CASSPKATTSGGGETQYF
. TRBJ1-1 TRBV7-3 . TGTGCCAGCAGCCCCGGGGGCACTGAAGCTTTCTTT CASSPGGTEAFF
. TRBJ2-5 TRBV7-3 . TGTGCCAGCAGCCCATCGGGAGACCAAGAGACCCAGTACTTC CASSPSGDQETQYF
TRBD1 TRBJ1-1 TRBV5-5 . TGTGCCAGCAGCCGACCGGGACAGGAAATAGTCACTGAAGCTTTCTTT CASSRPGQEIVTEAFF
TRBD2 TRBJ2-2 TRBV15 . TGTGCCACCAGCAGTACGGCCGGGACTAGCACCCCCGGGGAGCTGTTTTTT CATSSTAGTSTPGELFF
TRBD2 TRBJ2-7 TRBV27 . TGTGCCAGCAGTGCGGGAGGGACCTACGAGCAGTACTTC CASSAGGTYEQYF
. TRBJ2-2 TRBV6-5 . TGTGCCAGCAGTTACTCGATAGGACTTGACACCGGGGAGCTGTTTTTT CASSYSIGLDTGELFF
. TRBJ2-7 TRBV11-2 . TGTGCCAGCAGCTTAGGGGGGGGCTCAAAGGGTTACGAGCAGTACTTC CASSLGGGSKGYEQYF
TRBD2 TRBJ2-3 TRBV14 . TGTGCCAGCAGCACTAGCGGGGGGAGCACAGATACGCAGTATTTT CASSTSGGSTDTQYF
TRBD2 TRBJ2-5 TRBV13 . TGTGCCAGCAGCTTAGGTCGGCTAGCGGGAGGAGACCAGTACTTC CASSLGRLAGGDQYF
TRBD2 TRBJ2-2 TRBV28 . TGTGCCAGCAGTTTAGAGATAGCGGGAGGGAACACCGGGGAGCTGTTTTTT CASSLEIAGGNTGELFF
TRBD1 TRBJ2-5 TRBV6-1 . TGTGCCAGCAGTGCATGGACAGGGGAGTTGGAGACCCAGTACTTC CASSAWTGELETQYF
TRBD1 TRBJ2-2 TRBV10-2 . TGCGCCAGCAGCCTTGGGGGACAGGGAAACACCGGGGAGCTGTTTTTT CASSLGGQGNTGELFF
. TRBJ2-2 TRBV10-1 . TGCGCCAGCAGTGAGTCTAGCGGAAACACCGGGGAGCTGTTTTTT CASSESSGNTGELFF
TRBD1 TRBJ1-5 TRBV6-5 . TGTGCCAGCAGGCGGACAGGGAACAATCAGCCCCAGCATTTT CASRRTGNNQPQHF
TRBD1 TRBJ2-2 TRBV6-5 . TGTGCCAGCAGTTACTCGGGGGACAGGGGTGGCGGGGAGCTGTTTTTT CASSYSGDRGGGELFF
. TRBJ1-1 TRBV18 . TGTGCCAGCTCAGCAGATCAGGACACTGAAGCTTTCTTT CASSADQDTEAFF
TRBD2 TRBJ2-7 TRBV27 . TGTGCCAGCAGTTTAATCGGGGGGTCCTACGAGCAGTACTTC CASSLIGGSYEQYF
. TRBJ2-1 TRBV2 . TGTGCCAGCGGGGGCCCCTACAATGAGCAGTTCTTC CASGGPYNEQFF
. TRBJ1-2 TRBV19 . TGTGCCAGTAGTCGATCCCTTGGAGGGGCGGGTCGTCCGTATGGCTACACCTTC CASSRSLGGAGRPYGYTF